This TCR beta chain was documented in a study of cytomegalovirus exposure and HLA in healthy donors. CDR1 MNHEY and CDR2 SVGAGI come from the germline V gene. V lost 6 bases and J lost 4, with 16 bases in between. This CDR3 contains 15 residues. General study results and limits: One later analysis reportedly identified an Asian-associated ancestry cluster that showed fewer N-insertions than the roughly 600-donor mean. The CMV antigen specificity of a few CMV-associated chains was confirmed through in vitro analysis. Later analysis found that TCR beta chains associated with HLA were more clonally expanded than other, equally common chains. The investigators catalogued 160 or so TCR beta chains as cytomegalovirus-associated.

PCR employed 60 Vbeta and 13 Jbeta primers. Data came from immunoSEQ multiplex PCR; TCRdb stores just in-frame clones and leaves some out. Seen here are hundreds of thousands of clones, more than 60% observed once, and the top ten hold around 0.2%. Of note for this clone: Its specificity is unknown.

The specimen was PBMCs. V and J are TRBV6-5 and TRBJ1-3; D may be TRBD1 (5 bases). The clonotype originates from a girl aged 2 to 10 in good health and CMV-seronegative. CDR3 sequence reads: CASSQFDSGGNTIYF. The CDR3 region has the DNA TGTGCCAGCAGCCAATTCGACAGTGGAGGAAACACCATATATTTT.